This TCR beta chain was captured by sequencing in a study of blood T cell repertoires in COVID-19. Sequencing used immunoSEQ multiplex PCR; TCRdb keeps in-frame clones, though not all of them. The repertoire has over 110,000 clones, approximately 84% of them found once; the top ten carry around 1.8%. Germline-derived CDR1 and CDR2 are MNHNS and SASEGT. With 2 bases removed from V and 7 bases from J, the gap between germline ends came to 6 bases. The CDR3 runs 11 residues. The sequencing input was peripheral blood. The TCR comes from a woman aged 60-75 years with acute or convalescent COVID-19. V usage is TRBV6-1 and J usage is TRBJ2-7; D not resolved. The CDR3 is CASSELREQYF. Here the CDR3 DNA reads TGTGCCAGCAGTGAACTGAGGGAGCAGTACTTC.